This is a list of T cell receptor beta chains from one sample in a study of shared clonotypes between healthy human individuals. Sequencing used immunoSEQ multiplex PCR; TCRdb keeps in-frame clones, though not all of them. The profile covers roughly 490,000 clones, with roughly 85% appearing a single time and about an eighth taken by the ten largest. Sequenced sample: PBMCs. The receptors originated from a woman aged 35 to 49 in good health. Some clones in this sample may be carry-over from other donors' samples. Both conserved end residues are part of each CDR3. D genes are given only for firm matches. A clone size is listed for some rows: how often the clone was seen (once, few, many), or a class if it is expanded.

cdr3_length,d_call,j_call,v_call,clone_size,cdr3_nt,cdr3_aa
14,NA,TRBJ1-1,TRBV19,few,TGTGCCAGTAGTATCCCAGGGAAGGACACTGAAGCTTTCTTT,CASSIPGKDTEAFF
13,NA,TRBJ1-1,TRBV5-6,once,TGTGCCAGCAGCTTGGGGGGTCGCCCTGAAGCTTTCTTT,CASSLGGRPEAFF
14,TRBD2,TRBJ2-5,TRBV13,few,TGTGCCAGCAGCTCGGGACTAGCGGGCGCGACCCAGTACTTC,CASSSGLAGATQYF
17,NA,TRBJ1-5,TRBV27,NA,TGTGCCAGCAGTCCAATGGGTGTGGGGGCCCTTATGCAGCCCCAGCATTTT,CASSPMGVGALMQPQHF
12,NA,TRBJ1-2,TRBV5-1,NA,TGCGCCAGCAGCCCCACAGGGTTTGGCTACACCTTC,CASSPTGFGYTF
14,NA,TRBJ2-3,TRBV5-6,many,TGTGCCAGCAGCTACGGACTAATGGCAGATACGCAGTATTTT,CASSYGLMADTQYF
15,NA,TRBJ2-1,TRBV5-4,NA,TGTGCCAGCAGCTTTGCTCGCTCGGGGCGCAATGAGCAGTTCTTC,CASSFARSGRNEQFF
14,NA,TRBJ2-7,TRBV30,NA,TGTGCCTGGAGTGTAGTAGGGGGGGGCTACGAGCAGTACTTC,CAWSVVGGGYEQYF
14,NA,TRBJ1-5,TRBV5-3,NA,TGTGCCAGAAGCTGGGAAGGCAACAATCAGCCCCAGCATTTT,CARSWEGNNQPQHF
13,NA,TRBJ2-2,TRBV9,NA,TGTGCCAGCAGCGTAGGAAGTCCCGGGGAGCTGTTTTTT,CASSVGSPGELFF
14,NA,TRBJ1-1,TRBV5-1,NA,TGCGCCAGCAGCTTAGGGTCGGGTAACACTGAAGCTTTCTTT,CASSLGSGNTEAFF
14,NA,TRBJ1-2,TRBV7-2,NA,TGTGCCAGCAGCCCCGATTGGGGGGCGGATGGCTACACCTTC,CASSPDWGADGYTF
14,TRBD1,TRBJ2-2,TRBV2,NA,TGTGCCACCCAGGACAGGGCGGTCACCGGGGAGCTGTTTTTT,CATQDRAVTGELFF
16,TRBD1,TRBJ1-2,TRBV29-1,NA,TGCAGCGTTGATCCCTCAGGACAGGGAGCTAACTATGGCTACACCTTC,CSVDPSGQGANYGYTF
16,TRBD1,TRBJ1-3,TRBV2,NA,TGTGCCAGCAGTGACAGACAGGGGAGGGCTGGAAACACCATATATTTT,CASSDRQGRAGNTIYF
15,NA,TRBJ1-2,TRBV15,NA,TGTGCCACCAGCAGAGATTTGCGGGGGTTGAGTGGCTACACCTTC,CATSRDLRGLSGYTF
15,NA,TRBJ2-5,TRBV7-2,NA,TGTGCCAGCAGCTCCGGGACGGGTGATTGGGAGACCCAGTACTTC,CASSSGTGDWETQYF
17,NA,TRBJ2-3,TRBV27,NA,TGTGCCAGCAGCTTATATGGGCGGGGCGGTCCCCCGGATACGCAGTATTTT,CASSLYGRGGPPDTQYF
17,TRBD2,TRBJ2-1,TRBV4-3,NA,TGCGCCAGCAGCAAAGACCCCCCTAGCGGAGCTTACAATGAGCAGTTCTTC,CASSKDPPSGAYNEQFF
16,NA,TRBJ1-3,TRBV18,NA,TGTGCCAGCTCACCACCGGTCAGGAGCTCTGGAAACACCATATATTTT,CASSPPVRSSGNTIYF
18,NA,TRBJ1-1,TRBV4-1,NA,TGCGCCAGCAGCCCCCGCGGAGCGTCGCGATTCAGGGACACTGAAGCTTTCTTT,CASSPRGASRFRDTEAFF
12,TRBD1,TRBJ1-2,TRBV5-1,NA,TGCGCCAGCTGGGGACAGGGGTCCGGCTACACCTTC,CASWGQGSGYTF
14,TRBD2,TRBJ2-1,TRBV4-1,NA,TGCGCCAGCAGCCATAGCGGGAGTTTCTATGAGCAGTTCTTC,CASSHSGSFYEQFF
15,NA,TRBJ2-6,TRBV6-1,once,TGTGCCACCGGAGGATATTACTCTGGGGCCAACGTCCTGACTTTC,CATGGYYSGANVLTF
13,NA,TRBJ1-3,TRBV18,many,TGTGCCAGCTCACCGACCTCTGGAAACACCATATATTTT,CASSPTSGNTIYF
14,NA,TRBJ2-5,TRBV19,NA,TGTGCCAGTAGTATACCGGGACTGCAAGAGACCCAGTACTTC,CASSIPGLQETQYF
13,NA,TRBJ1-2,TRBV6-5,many,TGTGCCAGCAGTCCTTCTCCCAACTATGGCTACACCTTC,CASSPSPNYGYTF
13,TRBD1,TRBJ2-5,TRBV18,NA,TGTGCCAGCTCGGGACAGGGTCAAGAGACCCAGTACTTC,CASSGQGQETQYF
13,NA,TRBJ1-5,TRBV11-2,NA,TGTGCCAGCAGCTTAGGCGGGGGTCAGCCCCAGCATTTT,CASSLGGGQPQHF
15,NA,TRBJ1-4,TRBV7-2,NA,TGTGCCAGCAGCTTAGTCAGAGGGAGAGATGAAAAACTGTTTTTT,CASSLVRGRDEKLFF
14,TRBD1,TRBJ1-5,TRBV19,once,TGTGCCAGTAGTATCGGGACAGAGGATCAGCCCCAGCATTTT,CASSIGTEDQPQHF
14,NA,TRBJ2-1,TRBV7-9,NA,TGTGCCAGCAGCTTAGGCGGGGACGGCAGTGAGCAGTTCTTC,CASSLGGDGSEQFF
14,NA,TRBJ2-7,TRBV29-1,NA,TGCAGCGTTGACGATTCTGCAGGAGGCTACGAGCAGTACTTC,CSVDDSAGGYEQYF
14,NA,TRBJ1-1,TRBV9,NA,TGTGCCAGCAGCGTAGCTGGGGGAGGTACTGAAGCTTTCTTT,CASSVAGGGTEAFF
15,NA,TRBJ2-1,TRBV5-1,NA,TGCGCCAGCAGCTTGAGCGGACCGTCCTACAATGAGCAGTTCTTC,CASSLSGPSYNEQFF
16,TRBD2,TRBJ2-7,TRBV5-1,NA,TGCGCCAGCAGCTTGGGGGGCGGGAGTACTCTCAGCGAGCAGTACTTC,CASSLGGGSTLSEQYF
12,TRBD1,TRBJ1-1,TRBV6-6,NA,TGTGCCAGCAAGGGGGACAGATTTGAAGCTTTCTTT,CASKGDRFEAFF
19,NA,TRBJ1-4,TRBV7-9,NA,TGTGCCAGCAGCTTAGGTTACACAGCAGGAGGGGCAACTAATGAAAAACTGTTTTTT,CASSLGYTAGGATNEKLFF
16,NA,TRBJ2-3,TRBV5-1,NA,TGCGCCAGCAGCTTGAGGGTCGGTACTAGCACAGATACGCAGTATTTT,CASSLRVGTSTDTQYF
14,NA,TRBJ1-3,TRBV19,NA,TGTGCCAGTAGTATCTATGGCTCTGGAAACACCATATATTTT,CASSIYGSGNTIYF
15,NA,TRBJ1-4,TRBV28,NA,TGCGCCAGCAGTTCACTACAGGTAGTGAGGGAAAAACTGTTTTTT,CASSSLQVVREKLFF
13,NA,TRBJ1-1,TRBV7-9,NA,TGTGCCAGCAGCCTGGACCTTAACACTGAAGCTTTCTTT,CASSLDLNTEAFF
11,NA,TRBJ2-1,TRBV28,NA,TGTGCCTCACGTGGGGCGGTCGCCCGGTTCTTC,CASRGAVARFF
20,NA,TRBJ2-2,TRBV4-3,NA,TGCGCCAGCAGCCAACTATTCCTCGGCAGGGGTACCCCGAACACCGGGGAGCTGTTTTTT,CASSQLFLGRGTPNTGELFF
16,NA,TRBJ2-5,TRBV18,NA,TGTGCCAGCTCCGCAGTCGGCCGCACCGGCGGGGAGACCCAGTACTTC,CASSAVGRTGGETQYF
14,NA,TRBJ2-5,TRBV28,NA,TGTGCCAGCAGTTTATCGTCGGGGGCGGAGACCCAGTACTTC,CASSLSSGAETQYF
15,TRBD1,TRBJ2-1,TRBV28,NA,TGTGCCAGCAGTTATCGGCAGGGGGCCTACAATGAGCAGTTCTTC,CASSYRQGAYNEQFF
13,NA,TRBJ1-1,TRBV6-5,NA,TGTGCCAGCGGGGACACCCTGGGCACTGAAGCTTTCTTT,CASGDTLGTEAFF
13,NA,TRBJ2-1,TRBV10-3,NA,TGCGCCATCAGTCTAGGCTCCTACAATGAGCAGTTCTTC,CAISLGSYNEQFF
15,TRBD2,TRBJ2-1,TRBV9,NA,TGTGCCAGCAGCCCGCGACTAGCGGGATACAATGAGCAGTTCTTC,CASSPRLAGYNEQFF
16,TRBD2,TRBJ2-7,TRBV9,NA,TGTGCCAGCAGCGTTACACTAGCGGGAGGCGCCTACGAGCAGTACTTC,CASSVTLAGGAYEQYF
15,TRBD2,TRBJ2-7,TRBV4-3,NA,TGCGCCAGCAGCCCAGGGCTAGCGGGATTCAACGAGCAGTACTTC,CASSPGLAGFNEQYF
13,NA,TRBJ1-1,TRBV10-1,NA,TGCGCCAGCAGTAGTTCACCGAACACTGAAGCTTTCTTT,CASSSSPNTEAFF
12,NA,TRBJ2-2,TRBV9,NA,TGTGCCAGCAGCACATTCACCGGGGAGCTGTTTTTT,CASSTFTGELFF